This T cell receptor (beta chain) derives from a study of cytomegalovirus exposure and HLA in healthy donors. Study context: An early release of data contained 75 million to 90 million unique TCRs, which came from HLA-typed donors.

This clone was seen just once. Its specificity is unknown. Study results and caveats: Follow-up analysis seemed to connect common viral pathogens with several of the most significant clusters identified. Reportedly, HLA-A and HLA-B alleles of most subjects were accurately predicted from TCR beta.

After removal of 3 bases from V and 1 base from J, the junction contained 5 bases not matched to a gene. Germline V gene sequence: CDR1 SGHVS, CDR2 FNYEAQ. This CDR3 is built from 15 residues. Primers included in the PCR were 60 Vbeta and 13 Jbeta primers. Measured with immunoSEQ multiplex PCR; TCRdb has only the in-frame clones, and not every one. Found here are about 140,000 clones, approximately 65% of them singletons; the top ten hold 6.5%. This chain connects TRBV7-6 to TRBJ2-7, with TRBD1 identical over 8 bases. The sequenced sample consisted of PBMCs. The clonotype originates from a woman aged 55-70 years in good health and CMV-seronegative. The CDR3 here is CASSLGTGPSYEQYF. The CDR3 coding sequence is TGTGCCAGCAGCTTGGGGACAGGCCCTTCCTACGAGCAGTACTTC.